These 13 T cell receptor beta chains were all obtained from the same sample, sequenced in a study of OX40 agonist ivuxolimab in advanced cancers. TCRdb keeps only in-frame clones here, not all; method: immunoSEQ multiplex PCR. Of around 66,000 clones detected, 85% appear once; the ten largest clones hold less than 5%. The sample here was CD4+ or CD8+ T cells sorted from blood, taken in a trial of the OX40 agonist ivuxolimab. The receptors originated from an adult with an advanced solid tumor such as melanoma, head and neck, liver or kidney cancer.

The chain combines TRBV5-1 with TRBJ2-7; D might be TRBD2 (6 bases). The CDR3 runs 15 residues. The germline V and J ends were trimmed by 0 bases and 7 bases, with 17 bases remaining between them. The V gene's germline CDR1 is SGHRS and CDR2 YFSETQ. CDR3 sequence (DNA): TGCGCCAGCAGCTTGGCCGGGAGTAGTACGGGAGAGCAGTACTTC. Residues: CASSLAGSSTGEQYF.

The gene calls are TRBV6-1 and TRBJ2-3; TRBD2 is a possible D gene (7 bases). Trimming shortened V by 4 bases and J by 1 base, and 15 bases separated the two germline ends. The length of the CDR3 is 16 residues. Germline V gene lookup returns CDR1 MNHNS and CDR2 SASEGT. CDR3 sequence: CASSVGGGRGTDTQYF. DNA of the CDR3: TGTGCCAGCAGTGTTGGGGGGGGGCGCGGCACAGATACGCAGTATTTT.

This rearrangement joins TRBV27 to TRBJ2-7, with 8 bases identical to TRBD1. This CDR3 is 14 amino acids long. Germline V gives CDR1 MNHEY, CDR2 SMNVEV (reference sequence). The V and J ends lost 2 bases and 3 bases, in that order; junction bases with no gene match: 3. CDR3 sequence (DNA): TGTGCCAGCAGTTTAGGAGACAGGGGCTACGAGCAGTACTTC. This translates into CASSLGDRGYEQYF.

The rearrangement uses TRBV19 and TRBJ2-2, with 7 bases matching TRBD1. Germline V CDR1 and CDR2: LNHDA, SQIVND (reference sequence). V lost 6 bases to trimming and J lost 7 bases; unmatched junction nucleotides: 14. This CDR3 has 16 residues. CDR3 in amino acids: CASSPDDRASGGELFF. For the CDR3, the DNA is TGTGCCAGTAGCCCTGACGACAGGGCGAGCGGCGGGGAGCTGTTTTTT.

CDR3 sequence: CASSEAGRYQPQHF. The CDR3 nucleotides read TGTGCCAGCAGTGAGGCGGGGCGCTACCAGCCCCAGCATTTT. This chain links TRBV6-1 with TRBJ1-5, with D tentatively TRBD1 (5 bases). CDR3 length: 14 residues. Germline values: CDR1 MNHNS, CDR2 SASEGT. Trimming cost V 3 bases and J 7 bases, with 13 bases left between them.

The chain joins TRBV11-2 to TRBJ1-2; D is unresolved. The germline gives CDR1 SGHAT, CDR2 FQNNGV. The V gene lost 5 bases and the J gene lost 1 base, with 8 bases spanning the gap. The CDR3 has 13 residues. CDR3 coding DNA: TGTGCCAGCAGCCGTGACAATAACTATGGCTACACCTTC. Residues: CASSRDNNYGYTF.

The J gene is TRBJ1-1, the V gene TRBV6-6, with 11 bases aligning to TRBD1. From germline, CDR1 is MNHNY and CDR2 SVGAGI (reference sequence). After removal of 5 bases from V and 4 bases from J, the junction contained 0 bases not matched to a gene. The CDR3 consists of 13 residues. CDR3 sequence (DNA): TGTGCCAGCAGTGGGACAGGGGGCACTGAAGCTTTCTTT. Amino acid sequence: CASSGTGGTEAFF.

In its sample, this clone was seen a few times. The V gene is TRBV6-1, the J gene TRBJ2-1, with unresolved D. The CDR3 has 14 residues. With 6 bases removed from V and 0 bases from J, the gap between germline ends came to 9 bases. Germline assignment: CDR1 MNHNS and CDR2 SASEGT. CDR3 coding DNA: TGTGCCAGCAGACAGCAGAGCTCCTACAATGAGCAGTTCTTC. The encoded protein is CASRQQSSYNEQFF.

V usage is TRBV5-1 and J usage is TRBJ2-7, with TRBD1 matching over 8 bases. CDR1 and CDR2 (germline): SGHRS, YFSETQ. The CDR3 extends over 15 amino acids. V dropped 3 bases and J dropped 0; count of bases not matched to a gene: 5. The CDR3 DNA reads TGCGCCAGCAGCTGGGGGACAGGTAGCTCCTACGAGCAGTACTTC. Amino acid sequence: CASSWGTGSSYEQYF.

V gene TRBV5-1 combines with J gene TRBJ2-5; 7 bases map to TRBD1. The germline V gene encodes CDR1 SGHRS and CDR2 YFSETQ. This CDR3 contains 13 residues. Losses at the gene ends were 2 bases for V and 4 bases for J; bases not matched to a gene: 2. The CDR3 nucleotides are TGCGCCAGCAGCTTTGGACAGGCAGAGACCCAGTACTTC. Protein product: CASSFGQAETQYF.

This clone showed up just a few times. This sequence joins TRBV5-1 and TRBJ2-5, with TRBD2 matching over 7 bases. The junction had 9 bases not matched to a gene; V was cut back by 0 bases and J by 4 bases. This CDR3 has 16 residues. Looked up from germline, CDR1 is SGHRS and CDR2 is YFSETQ. As DNA, the CDR3 is TGCGCCAGCAGCTTGGGTTACGGGAGGACCCCAGAGACCCAGTACTTC. This translates into CASSLGYGRTPETQYF. Based on the CDR3 plus reference TRBV5-1 and TRBJ2-5, the full variable domain is KAGVTQTPRYLIKTRGQQVTLSCSPISGHRSVSWYQQTPGQGLQFLFEYFSETQRNKGNFPGRFSGRQFSNSRSEMNVSTLELGDSALYLCASSLGYGRTPETQYFGPGTRLLVL.

The V gene is TRBV7-9, the J gene TRBJ1-1; the match to TRBD1 covers 12 bases. From germline, CDR1 is SEHNR and CDR2 FQNEAQ (reference sequence). The V segment lost 5 bases and the J segment 0 bases; nucleotides outside the gene matches: 13. CDR3 length: 19 residues. CDR3 residues: CASSERPGQGAIMNTEAFF. CDR3 coding DNA: TGTGCCAGCAGCGAGCGACCGGGACAGGGGGCTATAATGAACACTGAAGCTTTCTTT.

The chain links TRBV6-5 to TRBJ2-7; no clear D gene. Germline lookup yields CDR1 MNHEY and CDR2 SVGAGI. Trimming took off 5 bases at V and 2 bases at J, with 4 bases between the two ends. This CDR3 comprises 11 residues. The CDR3: CASSQTYEQYF. In DNA form, the CDR3 reads TGTGCCAGCAGTCAAACCTACGAGCAGTACTTC.